Presented here are 22 T cell receptor beta chains from one specimen sequenced in a study of T-cell reconstitution after alpha-beta-depleted transplantation in children. This sample's TCRbeta library carried unique molecular identifier barcodes. TCRdb called the PCR reads again in MiXCR, with one record for every CDR3 protein. The repertoire has about 58,000 distinct CDR3 sequences, approximately 43% of them found once; the top ten carry under 98%. The specimen was PBMCs, mostly from graft donor cells, collected 360 days after TCRalphabeta/CD19-depleted stem cell transplant. The receptors were gathered from a male patient younger than 18 who had a stem cell transplant for acute lymphoblastic leukemia, so the T cells may come from the graft donor.

The chain recombines TRBV6-2 or TRBV6-3 with TRBJ2-3; the match to TRBD1 covers 8 bases. The V gene's germline CDR1 is MNHEY and CDR2 SVGEGT. CDR3 length equals 15 residues. J gave up 2 bases and V 4 bases, and 5 bases lay outside the gene matches. CDR3 protein: CASSSGGGNTDTQYF. The CDR3 DNA is TGTGCCAGCAGTTCAGGGGGCGGAAACACAGATACGCAGTATTTT.

Only one count was recorded for this clonotype. The chain recombines TRBV30 with TRBJ2-7, with 10 positions matching TRBD1. The CDR3 consists of 14 residues. CDR1 and CDR2 from the germline V gene are GTSNPN and SVGIG (reference sequence). V dropped 0 bases and J dropped 4; count of bases not matched to a gene: 3. The CDR3 DNA reads as TGTGCCTGGAGTGTCGGACAGGGGGAATACGAGCAGTACTTC. Translated, it gives CAWSVGQGEYEQYF. The complete variable domain, with remaining parts taken from reference TRBV30 and TRBJ2-7, reads SQTIHQWPATLVQPVGSPLSLECTVEGTSNPNLYWYRQAAGRGLQLLFYSVGIGQISSEVPQNLSASRPQDRQFILSSKKLLLSDSGFYLCAWSVGQGEYEQYFGPGTRLTVT.

The chain combines TRBV6-5 with TRBJ2-7, with 7 positions matching TRBD1. This CDR3 has 16 residues. Looked up from germline, CDR1 is MNHEY and CDR2 is SVGAGI. Germline trimming cut 2 bases from V and 5 bases from J; bases unmatched to any gene: 12. The CDR3 sequence: CASSYLPGGIPNEQYF. The CDR3 nucleotides read TGTGCCAGCAGTTACCTTCCAGGGGGTATCCCCAACGAGCAGTACTTC.

V is TRBV28 and J is TRBJ2-1; either TRBD1 or TRBD2 may supply D (5 bases each). Trimming pared 1 base from V and 4 bases from J, leaving 29 bases between. The CDR3 length is 21 residues. CDR1 and CDR2 from the germline V gene are MDHEN and SYDVKM. The CDR3 sequence: CASSLLTGPTPLKPEYNEQFF. The CDR3 bases are TGTGCCAGCAGTTTATTGACGGGACCGACCCCCCTCAAGCCCGAATACAATGAGCAGTTCTTC. The complete variable domain, with remaining parts taken from reference TRBV28 and TRBJ2-1, reads DVKVTQSSRYLVKRTGEKVFLECVQDMDHENMFWYRQDPGLGLRLIYFSYDVKMKEKGDIPEGYSVSREKKERFSLILESASTNQTSMYLCASSLLTGPTPLKPEYNEQFFGPGTRLTVL.

This clonotype has just a few counts. The chain carries TRBV27 and TRBJ2-7, with 10 bases aligning to TRBD2. The CDR3 has 15 amino acids. Germline CDR1 and CDR2: MNHEY and SMNVEV (reference sequence). J lost 2 bases, V lost 6 bases, and 7 bases had no gene match. The CDR3 here is CASRASGSSTYEQYF. CDR3 DNA sequence: TGTGCCAGCAGGGCTAGCGGGAGTTCAACCTACGAGCAGTACTTC.

The J gene is TRBJ2-1, the V gene TRBV5-1; D possibly corresponds to TRBD1 (6 bases). CDR1 and CDR2 (germline): SGHRS, YFSETQ. V shed 4 bases and J shed 7 bases, with 15 bases lying between them. The CDR3 is made up of 14 amino acids. The CDR3 region has the DNA TGCGCCAGCAGCGGGGTGCTACAGGGAAATGAGCAGTTCTTC. Protein: CASSGVLQGNEQFF.

The chain links TRBV10-3 to TRBJ2-7, with D perhaps being TRBD1 or TRBD2 (6 bases each). The V gene's germline CDR1 is ENHRY and CDR2 SYGVKD. Trimming pared 0 bases from V and 3 bases from J, leaving 15 bases between. The CDR3 has 16 residues. CDR3 in DNA: TGTGCCATCAGTGAGTCAGGAAAGGGGGGCATCTACGAGCAGTACTTC. Residues: CAISESGKGGIYEQYF.

This clonotype was observed a few times. Mismatch with germline at one junction end may stem from a read error. The chain employs TRBV9 and TRBJ1-1; a possible D gene is TRBD1 (5 bases). CDR3 size: 16 residues. Germline V gene data show CDR1 as SGDLS and CDR2 as YYNGEE. CDR3 bases: TGTGCCAGCAGCGTAGAGGGGAAGACTCAGAACCCTGAAGCTTTCTTT. Translation gives CASSVEGKTQNPEAFF.

The chain is built from TRBV29-1 and TRBJ2-7, with D tentatively TRBD2 (5 bases). Trimming removed 3 bases at V and 9 bases at J, with 21 bases between. The germline gives CDR1 SQVTM, CDR2 ANQGSEA. This CDR3 region has 14 residues. CDR3 loop: CSVEVAREGTGQYF. The CDR3 DNA sequence: TGCAGCGTTGAGGTGGCTAGAGAGGGTACTGGGCAGTACTTC.

This sequence joins TRBV20-1 and TRBJ2-7; no clear D gene. V lost 2 bases, J lost 0 bases, and 11 bases lay in between. Germline CDR1 and CDR2: DFQATT and SNEGSKA (reference sequence). This CDR3 region has 14 residues. The CDR3 loop is CSARPGYSSYEQYF. DNA for the CDR3: TGCAGTGCTAGACCCGGGTACAGCTCCTACGAGCAGTACTTC.

This clonotype was counted only a few times. V and J are TRBV12-3 or TRBV12-4 and TRBJ2-5; 8 bases match TRBD1. The CDR3 is made up of 14 amino acids. With V trimmed by 2 bases and J by 6 bases, 5 bases remained unmatched. CDR3 sequence reads: CASSLLAGGQTQYF. CDR3 DNA sequence: TGTGCCAGCAGTTTATTGGCAGGGGGCCAGACCCAGTACTTC.

The chain uses TRBV7-2 and TRBJ1-2; TRBD1 matches at 8 bases. Germline loops: CDR1 SGHTA, CDR2 FQGNSA. Trimming cost V 5 bases and J 8 bases; bases outside gene matches: 7. This CDR3 is built from 13 residues. The CDR3 DNA reads TGTGCCAGCAGCGCCAGACAGGGGCGAGGCTACACCTTC. As protein: CASSARQGRGYTF.

In this sample, this clonotype turned up once. The chain couples TRBV12-3 or TRBV12-4 to TRBJ2-7, with 7 bases aligning to TRBD2. The CDR3 length is 13 residues. Losses at the gene ends were 7 bases for V and 6 bases for J; bases not matched to a gene: 9. The CDR3 DNA reads as TGTGCCAGCACGACTAGCAGGGTCCTCGAGCAGTACTTC. Translated: CASTTSRVLEQYF.

The V call is TRBV6-2 or TRBV6-3, the J call TRBJ2-1, with 9 bases matching TRBD2. V lost 2 bases to trimming and J lost 5 bases; unmatched junction nucleotides: 7. CDR1 and CDR2 (germline): MNHEY, SVGEGT. The CDR3 sequence is 16 residues long. In DNA form, the CDR3 reads TGTGCCAGCAGTTACCCCGTCGGCGGGGGGGACAATGAGCAGTTCTTC. It codes for CASSYPVGGGDNEQFF.

The genes are TRBV28 and TRBJ2-7, with TRBD2 as a possible D gene (6 bases). The V gene's germline CDR1 is MDHEN and CDR2 SYDVKM. V was pared by 0 bases and J by 5 bases, with 14 bases between. The CDR3 sequence is 15 residues long. CDR3 sequence: CASSLWGEAVDEQYF. CDR3 DNA sequence: TGTGCCAGCAGTTTATGGGGGGAGGCAGTCGACGAGCAGTACTTC. The full variable domain, rest sourced from reference TRBV28 and TRBJ2-7, is DVKVTQSSRYLVKRTGEKVFLECVQDMDHENMFWYRQDPGLGLRLIYFSYDVKMKEKGDIPEGYSVSREKKERFSLILESASTNQTSMYLCASSLWGEAVDEQYFGPGTRLTVT.

This clonotype has a handful of counts. The CDR3 here is CSARSRVKDSPLHF. The CDR3 DNA reads TGCAGTGCTAGATCTAGGGTGAAGGATTCACCCCTCCACTTT. The J gene is TRBJ1-6, the V gene TRBV20-1; D unresolved. Germline values: CDR1 DFQATT, CDR2 SNEGSKA (reference sequence). V was clipped by 2 bases and J by 8 bases, with 13 bases between them. The CDR3 has 14 amino acids.

The chain carries TRBV29-1 and TRBJ2-1; perhaps TRBD2 as D (6 bases). With 8 bases removed from V and 12 bases from J, the gap between germline ends came to 8 bases. The germline V gene encodes CDR1 SQVTM and CDR2 ANQGSEA. This CDR3 comprises 8 residues. The DNA for the CDR3 is TGCAGCCACGGGGGGCAGTTCTTC. This translates into CSHGGQFF.

This chain links TRBV24-1 with TRBJ2-2; TRBD1 matches at 7 bases. The CDR3 is made up of 14 amino acids. Germline CDR1 reads KGHDR; CDR2 reads SFDVKD. J was trimmed by 5 bases and V by 9 bases; bases with no gene match: 8. CDR3 region: CATQTTGDTGELFF. CDR3 sequence (DNA): TGTGCCACCCAAACAACAGGGGATACCGGGGAGCTGTTTTTT.

This clonotype was detected only a few times. The rearrangement joins TRBV6-5 to TRBJ1-2; TRBD1 aligns across 8 bases. The J segment lost 4 bases and the V segment lost 1 base, leaving 17 bases of the junction unmatched. Germline CDR1 and CDR2: MNHEY and SVGAGI. The CDR3 sequence is 19 residues long. CDR3 bases: TGTGCCAGCAGTTACTTTCGTTACCAGGACAGGGACGAGGGCTATGGCTACACCTTC. Its protein product is CASSYFRYQDRDEGYGYTF.

This rearrangement joins TRBV20-1 to TRBJ2-3; 7 nucleotides agree with TRBD2. The CDR3 extends over 16 amino acids. Germline V gene lookup returns CDR1 DFQATT and CDR2 SNEGSKA (reference sequence). The V gene end was trimmed by 0 bases and the J gene end by 0 bases; junction bases not matched to a gene: 6. CDR3 DNA sequence: TGCAGTGCTAGAGACCGGACTAGATCAAGCACAGATACGCAGTATTTT. Translating gives CSARDRTRSSTDTQYF.

This chain joins TRBV29-1 and TRBJ2-7; D might be TRBD1 (5 bases). Between the trimmed V and J ends, which lost 4 bases and 2 bases, there was a span of 12 bases. The germline CDR1 and CDR2 sequences are SQVTM and ANQGSEA. The CDR3 has 13 amino acids. The CDR3 is CSVANRLTYEQYF. The CDR3, as DNA: TGCAGCGTTGCGAACAGGTTGACCTACGAGCAGTACTTC.

V usage is TRBV9 and J usage is TRBJ2-3; perhaps TRBD2 as D (6 bases). CDR3 length equals 15 residues. The germline gives CDR1 SGDLS, CDR2 YYNGEE. The ends were cut back, 0 bases at V and 2 bases at J, with 10 bases in the middle. CDR3 coding DNA: TGTGCCAGCAGCGTAGGGACTACCAACACAGATACGCAGTATTTT. Translated, it gives CASSVGTTNTDTQYF. Using reference TRBV9 and TRBJ2-3 for the parts outside the CDR3, the full variable domain is DSGVTQTPKHLITATGQRVTLRCSPRSGDLSVYWYQQSLDQGLQFLIQYYNGEERAKGNILERFSAQQFPDLHSELNLSSLELGDSALYFCASSVGTTNTDTQYFGPGTRLTVL.